This record concerns one TCR beta chain sequence. The antigen remains undetermined. Its ends do not fully match the called genes, so a read error is possible. This record comes from a study of tumor and adjacent non-tumor tissue in lung cancer. Study-level background: The cohort had around twelve adenocarcinoma, 2 squamous cell and 1 small cell patients. Stage I to III disease affected 9 to 10 men and roughly five women aged roughly 31 to 76.

In germline, CDR1 is SGHAT, CDR2 FQDESV (reference sequence). The CDR3 has 15 residues. TCRbeta libraries were built with three rounds of nested PCR, modified from ARM-PCR. MiXCR, run by TCRdb on the multiplex PCR reads, gives a single entry per CDR3 protein. The table shows 200,000 to 250,000 distinct CDR3 sequences, with about 71% occurring only once. This sample's RNA came from whole unsorted tissue. Overall study results and limits: TCR diversity was significantly greater in tumor than normal lung tissue. Top 100 clones took a larger repertoire share in normal lung.

What was sequenced was lung tumor tissue. The origin of this receptor is a man aged 60-69 years with non-small cell lung cancer. The chain has TRBV11-1 and TRBJ2-2, with D possibly TRBD1 on 5 matching bases. Written as DNA, the CDR3 is TGTGCCAGCAGCTTTGACAGTATGAACACCGCGGAGCTGTTTTTT. Encoded protein: CASSFDSMNTAELFF.